This T cell receptor (beta chain) was profiled in a study of blood T cell repertoires in COVID-19. Study information: Collection of acute and convalescent COVID-19 samples took place in the United States, Italy and Spain. Sample material is recorded as cDNA or gDNA derived from T cells, B-cell-depleted T cells, or PBMCs.

Generated by immunoSEQ multiplex PCR, the TCRdb table keeps only in-frame clones and is missing some. In the table there are around 230,000 clones, over 80% of which are singletons. CDR1 is SGHVS and CDR2 is FQNEAQ in the germline V gene. The germline V and J ends were trimmed by 7 bases and 5 bases, with 23 bases remaining between them. The CDR3 is made up of 16 amino acids. In terms of age and location, participants ranged from about 18 to 100 years and lived in approximately 24 US areas. Membership in each cohort depended on participant-reported clinical history. This receptor was identified in a man younger than 30 with acute COVID-19. The sample comprised PBMCs or T cells enriched from blood (not recorded which). V and J are TRBV7-8 and TRBJ1-1; D possibly corresponds to TRBD1 (5 bases). In nucleotides, the CDR3 is TGTGCCAGCACCTTGGTACCAGGGCAGGTCAGGACTGAAGCTTTCTTT. Its protein is CASTLVPGQVRTEAFF.